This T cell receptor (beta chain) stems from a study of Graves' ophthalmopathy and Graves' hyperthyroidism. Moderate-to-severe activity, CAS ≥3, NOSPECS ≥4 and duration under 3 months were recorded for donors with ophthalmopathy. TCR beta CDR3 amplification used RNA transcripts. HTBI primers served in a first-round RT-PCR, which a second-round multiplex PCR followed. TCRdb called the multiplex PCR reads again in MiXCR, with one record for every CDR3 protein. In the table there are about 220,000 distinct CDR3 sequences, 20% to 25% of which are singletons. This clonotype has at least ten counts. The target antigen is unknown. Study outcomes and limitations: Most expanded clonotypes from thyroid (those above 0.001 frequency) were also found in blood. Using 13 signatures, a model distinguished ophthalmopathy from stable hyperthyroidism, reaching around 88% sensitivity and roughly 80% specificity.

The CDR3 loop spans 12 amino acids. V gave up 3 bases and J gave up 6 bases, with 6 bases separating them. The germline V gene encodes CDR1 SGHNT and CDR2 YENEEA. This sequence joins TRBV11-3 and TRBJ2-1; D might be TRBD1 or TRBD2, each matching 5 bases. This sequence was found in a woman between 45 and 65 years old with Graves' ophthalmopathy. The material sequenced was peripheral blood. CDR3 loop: CASSLGTNEQFF. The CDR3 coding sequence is TGTGCCAGCAGCTTGGGGACCAATGAGCAGTTCTTC.